This is a list of T cell receptor beta chains from one sample in a study of blood T cell repertoires in COVID-19. Here immunoSEQ multiplex PCR was the method, and the copy in TCRdb shows in-frame clones only, minus some. The repertoire has more than 80,000 clones, over 75% of them found once; the top ten carry around 10%. What was sequenced was peripheral blood. Every receptor here comes from a man of 80 years or more with acute or convalescent COVID-19. CDR3s include the opening cysteine and the closing phenylalanine or tryptophan. D genes are given only for firm matches. Some rows mark clone size as missing; the rest say once, few, many or name a class of expanded clone.

d_call,j_call,v_call,cdr3_length,clone_size,cdr3_nt,cdr3_aa
TRBD2,TRBJ2-4,TRBV30,16,-,TGTGCCTGGAGTGCACCTAGCGGTGCGGCCAAAAACATTCAGTACTTC,CAWSAPSGAAKNIQYF
-,TRBJ1-5,TRBV5-4,14,-,TGTGCCAGCAGCCTGGACAGTCAAAGTGGGCCCCAGCATTTT,CASSLDSQSGPQHF
-,TRBJ2-1,TRBV19,14,-,TGTGCCAGTAGTATTGGGAGCTCCTACAATGAGCAGTTCTTC,CASSIGSSYNEQFF
-,TRBJ2-7,TRBV5-1,14,once,TGCGCCAGCAGCCTATTGGACAGTGGGGAAGAGCAGTACTTC,CASSLLDSGEEQYF
TRBD1,TRBJ2-7,TRBV19,14,once,TGTGCCAGTAGTATGGGACAGGGGAACTACGAGCAGTACTTC,CASSMGQGNYEQYF
TRBD1,TRBJ1-4,TRBV10-3,14,-,TGTGCCATCAGTGAAGGACAGGGTGGAGAAAAACTGTTTTTT,CAISEGQGGEKLFF
-,TRBJ2-3,TRBV6-5,15,-,TGTGCCAGCATGGTGTCGCGGGGACGCACAGATACGCAGTATTTT,CASMVSRGRTDTQYF
TRBD2,TRBJ2-3,TRBV5-1,17,-,TGCGCCAGCAGCCAGAGTTTAGCGGGGGGGCCTCAAGATACGCAGTATTTT,CASSQSLAGGPQDTQYF
-,TRBJ1-3,TRBV3-1/TRBV3-2,14,-,TGTGCCAGCACCCCGGGAGGGGCTGGAAACACCATATATTTT,CASTPGGAGNTIYF
-,TRBJ1-1,TRBV29-1,11,-,TGCAGCGGTCATCAGGGAGGTGAAGCTTTCTTT,CSGHQGGEAFF
-,TRBJ2-1,TRBV7-3,14,-,TGTGCCAGCAGCTTAGGCGGGCAGACCAATGAGCAGTTCTTC,CASSLGGQTNEQFF
-,TRBJ2-5,TRBV15,13,-,TGTGCCACCCTGGGCTCCGCGCAAGAGACCCAGTACTTC,CATLGSAQETQYF
TRBD2,TRBJ2-5,TRBV3-1/TRBV3-2,16,-,TGTGCCAGCAGCCCTACGGCGGGGGGGCCGCGAGAGACCCAGTACTTC,CASSPTAGGPRETQYF
-,TRBJ1-2,TRBV25-1,11,-,TGTGCCAGCAGCGAGGGTGGGGGCTACACCTTC,CASSEGGGYTF
TRBD2,TRBJ2-3,TRBV19,15,-,TGTGCCAGTAGAGCTAGCGGGGCTCCCACAGATACGCAGTATTTT,CASRASGAPTDTQYF
TRBD1,TRBJ2-3,TRBV4-1,16,-,TGCGCCAGCAGCCAAGGGCCCGGGACAGGGGGCGATACGCAGTATTTT,CASSQGPGTGGDTQYF
TRBD2,TRBJ2-3,TRBV15,17,-,TGTGCCACCAGACGACTAGCGGGAGGGAAAAGCACAGATACGCAGTATTTT,CATRRLAGGKSTDTQYF
-,TRBJ2-2,TRBV3-1/TRBV3-2,17,-,TGTGCCAGCAGCCCCCCGCTTGTAGGGGCTTATACCGGGGAGCTGTTTTTT,CASSPPLVGAYTGELFF